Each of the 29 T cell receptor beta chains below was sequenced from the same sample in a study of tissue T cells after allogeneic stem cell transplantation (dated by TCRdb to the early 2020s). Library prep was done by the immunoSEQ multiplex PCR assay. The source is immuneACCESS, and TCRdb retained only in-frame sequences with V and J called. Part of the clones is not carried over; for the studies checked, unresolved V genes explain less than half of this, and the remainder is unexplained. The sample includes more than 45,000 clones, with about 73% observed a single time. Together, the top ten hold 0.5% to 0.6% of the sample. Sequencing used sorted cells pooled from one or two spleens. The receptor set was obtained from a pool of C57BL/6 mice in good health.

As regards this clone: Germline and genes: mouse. The part of the CDR3 DNA that was read is TGTGCCAGCGGTGATGGGAAGCAAGACACCCAGTAC. This gives the protein CASGDGKQDTQY. The whole CDR3 sequence reads CASGDGKQDTQYF. The chain combines TRBV13-2 with TRBJ2-5; D remains unclear. The read terminates 1 residue ahead of where the CDR3 ends, so the germline J gene completes it. CDR1 is NNHNN and CDR2 is SYGAGS in the germline V gene (reference sequence). Trimming left V 0 bases short and J 3 bases short, with 5 bases between. The CDR3 is 13 amino acids.

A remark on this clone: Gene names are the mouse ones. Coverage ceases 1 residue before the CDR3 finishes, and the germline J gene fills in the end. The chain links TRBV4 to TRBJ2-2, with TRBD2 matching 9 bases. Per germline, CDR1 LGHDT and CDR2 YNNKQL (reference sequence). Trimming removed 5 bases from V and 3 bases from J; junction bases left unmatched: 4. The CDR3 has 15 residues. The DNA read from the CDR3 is TGTGCCAGCAGCCTGGACTGGGGTTACACCGGGCAGCTCTAC. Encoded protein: CASSLDWGYTGQLY. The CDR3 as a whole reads CASSLDWGYTGQLYF.

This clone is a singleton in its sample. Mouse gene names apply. The CDR3 sequence: CAWNRDAETLYF. The part of the CDR3 DNA that was read is TGTGCCTGGAACAGGGATGCAGAAACGCTGTAT. V and J are TRBV31 and TRBJ2-3; tentatively, D is TRBD1 (6 bases). The observed sequence ends 1 residue before the CDR3 terminus, with the missing tail filled in from the germline J gene. Trimming left V 4 bases short and J 2 bases short, with 7 bases between. Germline-derived CDR1 and CDR2 are GKSSPN and SITVG. The CDR3 loop spans 12 amino acids. The full variable domain, in which reference TRBV31 and TRBJ2-3 provide the parts outside the CDR3, is AQTIHQWPVAEIKAVGSPLSLGCTIKGKSSPNLYWYWQATGGTLQQLFYSITVGQVESVVQLNLSASRPKDDQFILSTEKLLLSHSGFYLCAWNRDAETLYFGSGTRLTVL.

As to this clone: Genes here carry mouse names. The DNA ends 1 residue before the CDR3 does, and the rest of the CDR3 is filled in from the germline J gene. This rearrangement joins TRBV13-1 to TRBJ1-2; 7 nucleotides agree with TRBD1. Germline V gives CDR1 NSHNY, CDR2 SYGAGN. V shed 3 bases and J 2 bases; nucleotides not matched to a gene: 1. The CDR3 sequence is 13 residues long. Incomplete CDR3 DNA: TGTGCCAGCAGTGTACAGGGGAACTCCGACTACACC. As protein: CASSVQGNSDYT. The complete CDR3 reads CASSVQGNSDYTF.

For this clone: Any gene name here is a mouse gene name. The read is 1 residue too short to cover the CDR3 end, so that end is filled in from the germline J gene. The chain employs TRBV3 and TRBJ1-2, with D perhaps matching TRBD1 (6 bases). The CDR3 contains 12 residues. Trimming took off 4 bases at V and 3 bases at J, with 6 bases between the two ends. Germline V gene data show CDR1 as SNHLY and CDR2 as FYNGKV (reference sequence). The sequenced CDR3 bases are TGTGCCAGCAGCTACAGGGACTCCGACTACACC. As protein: CASSYRDSDYT. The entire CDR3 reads CASSYRDSDYTF.

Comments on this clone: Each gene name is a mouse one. The CDR3 here is CASSQDKGQNSDYTF. CDR3 DNA, as far as it was read: TGTGCCAGCAGCCAAGATAAGGGACAAAACTCCGACTACACC. The J gene is TRBJ1-2, the V gene TRBV5; D might be TRBD1 (6 bases). The sequence runs out 1 residue before the end of the CDR3; the remainder is reconstructed from the germline J gene. The CDR3 length is 15 residues. CDR1 and CDR2 from the germline V gene are LGHNA and YNLKQL (reference sequence). Trimming took 0 bases from V and 1 from J, leaving 9 bases between them.

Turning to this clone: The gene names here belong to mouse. CDR3 loop: CASSLDPGNTGQLYF. The DNA read from the CDR3 is TGTGCCAGCAGCTTAGATCCAGGGAACACCGGGCAGCTCTAC. This chain connects TRBV3 to TRBJ2-2, with D maybe TRBD1 (5 bases). Read data end 1 residue before the CDR3 end; the end is taken from the germline J gene. Trimming removed 1 base at V and 2 bases at J, with 8 bases between. The CDR3 has 15 amino acids. CDR1 and CDR2 from the germline V gene are SNHLY and FYNGKV (reference sequence).

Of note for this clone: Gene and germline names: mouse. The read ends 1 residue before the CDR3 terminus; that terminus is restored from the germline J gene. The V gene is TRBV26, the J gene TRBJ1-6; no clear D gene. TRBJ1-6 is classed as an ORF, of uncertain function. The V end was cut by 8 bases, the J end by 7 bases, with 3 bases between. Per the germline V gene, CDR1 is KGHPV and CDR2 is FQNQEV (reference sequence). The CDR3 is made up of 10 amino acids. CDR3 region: CASENSPLYF. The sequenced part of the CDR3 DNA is TGTGCCAGCGAAAATTCGCCCCTCTAC.

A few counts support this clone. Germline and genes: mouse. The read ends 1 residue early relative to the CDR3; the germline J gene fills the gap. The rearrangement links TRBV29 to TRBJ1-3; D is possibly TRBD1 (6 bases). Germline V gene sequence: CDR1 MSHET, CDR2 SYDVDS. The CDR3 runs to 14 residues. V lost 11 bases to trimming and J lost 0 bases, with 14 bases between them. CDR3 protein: CAGRDKNSGNTLYF. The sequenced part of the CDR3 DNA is TGTGCTGGCCGGGACAAAAATTCTGGAAATACGCTCTAT. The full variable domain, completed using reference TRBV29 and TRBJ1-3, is DMKVTQMPRYLIKRMGENVLLECGQDMSHETMYWYRQDPGLGLQLIYISYDVDSNSEGDIPKGYRVSRKKREHFSLILDSAKTNQTSVYFCAGRDKNSGNTLYFGEGSRLIVV.

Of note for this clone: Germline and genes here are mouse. The CDR3 is CASSDAGVGNTLYF. The sequenced part of the CDR3 DNA is TGTGCCAGCAGTGATGCGGGGGTAGGAAATACGCTCTAT. The chain combines TRBV13-1 with TRBJ1-3; D possibly corresponds to TRBD1 (5 bases). The read ends 1 residue early relative to the CDR3; the germline J gene fills the gap. The CDR3 extends over 14 amino acids. V was trimmed by 0 bases and J by 4 bases, leaving 8 bases between them. In germline, CDR1 is NSHNY, CDR2 SYGAGN.

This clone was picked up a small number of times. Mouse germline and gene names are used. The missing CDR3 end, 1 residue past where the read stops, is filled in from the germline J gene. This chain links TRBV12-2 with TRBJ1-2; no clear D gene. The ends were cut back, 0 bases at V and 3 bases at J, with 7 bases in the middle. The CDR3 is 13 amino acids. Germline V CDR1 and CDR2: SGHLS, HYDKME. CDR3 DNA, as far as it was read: TGTGCCAGCTCTCTCCGGGTCGACTCCGACTACACC. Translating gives CASSLRVDSDYT. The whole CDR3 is CASSLRVDSDYTF. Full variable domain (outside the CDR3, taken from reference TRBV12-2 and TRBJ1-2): NSGVVQSPRYIIKGKGERSILKCIPISGHLSVAWYQQTQGQELKFFIQHYDKMERDKGNLPSRFSVQQFDDYHSEMNMSALELEDSAVYFCASSLRVDSDYTFGSGTRLLVI.

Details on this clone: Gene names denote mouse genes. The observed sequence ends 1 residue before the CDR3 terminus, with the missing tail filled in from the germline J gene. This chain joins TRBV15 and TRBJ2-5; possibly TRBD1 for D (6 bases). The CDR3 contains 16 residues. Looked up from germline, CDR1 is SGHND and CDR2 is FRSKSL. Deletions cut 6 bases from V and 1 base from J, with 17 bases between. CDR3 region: CASSAHDTGHQDTQYF. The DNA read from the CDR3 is TGTGCCAGCAGCGCCCATGACACAGGGCACCAAGACACCCAGTAC.

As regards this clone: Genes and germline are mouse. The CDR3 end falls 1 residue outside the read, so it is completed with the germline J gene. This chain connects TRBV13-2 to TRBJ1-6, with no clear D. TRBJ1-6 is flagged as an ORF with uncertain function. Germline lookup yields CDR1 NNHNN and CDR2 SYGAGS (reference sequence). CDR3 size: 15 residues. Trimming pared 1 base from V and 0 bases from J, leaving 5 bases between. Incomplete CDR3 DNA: TGTGCCAGCGGTGATTTGGATTCCTATAATTCGCCCCTCTAC. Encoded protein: CASGDLDSYNSPLY. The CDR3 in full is CASGDLDSYNSPLYF.

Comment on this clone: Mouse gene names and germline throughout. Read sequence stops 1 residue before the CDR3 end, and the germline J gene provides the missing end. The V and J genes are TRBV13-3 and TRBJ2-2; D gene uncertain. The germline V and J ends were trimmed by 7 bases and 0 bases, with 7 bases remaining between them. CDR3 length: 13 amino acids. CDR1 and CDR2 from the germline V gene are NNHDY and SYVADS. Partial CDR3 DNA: TGTGCCAGCTTTTCTCCAAACACCGGGCAGCTCTAC. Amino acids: CASFSPNTGQLY. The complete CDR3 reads CASFSPNTGQLYF.

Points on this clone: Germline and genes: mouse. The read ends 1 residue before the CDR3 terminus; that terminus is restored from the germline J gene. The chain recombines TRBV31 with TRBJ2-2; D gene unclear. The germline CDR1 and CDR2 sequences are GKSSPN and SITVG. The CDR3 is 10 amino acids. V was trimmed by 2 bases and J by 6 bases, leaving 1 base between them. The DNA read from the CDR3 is TGTGCCTGGAGTGCCGGGCAGCTCTAC. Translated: CAWSAGQLY. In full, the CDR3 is CAWSAGQLYF.

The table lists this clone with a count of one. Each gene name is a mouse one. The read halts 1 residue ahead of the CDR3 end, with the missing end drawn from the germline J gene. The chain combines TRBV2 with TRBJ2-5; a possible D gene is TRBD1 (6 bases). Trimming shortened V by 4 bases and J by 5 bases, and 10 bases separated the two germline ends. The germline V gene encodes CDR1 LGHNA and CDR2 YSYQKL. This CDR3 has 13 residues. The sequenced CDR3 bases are TGTGCCAGCAGCCCAGGGGAAAGAGACACCCAGTAC. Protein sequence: CASSPGERDTQY. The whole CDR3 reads CASSPGERDTQYF. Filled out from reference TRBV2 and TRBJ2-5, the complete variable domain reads DPKIIQKPKYLVAVTGSEKILICEQYLGHNAMYWYRQSAKKPLEFMFSYSYQKLMDNQTASSRFQPQSSKKNHLDLQITALKPDDSATYFCASSPGERDTQYFGPGTRLLVL.

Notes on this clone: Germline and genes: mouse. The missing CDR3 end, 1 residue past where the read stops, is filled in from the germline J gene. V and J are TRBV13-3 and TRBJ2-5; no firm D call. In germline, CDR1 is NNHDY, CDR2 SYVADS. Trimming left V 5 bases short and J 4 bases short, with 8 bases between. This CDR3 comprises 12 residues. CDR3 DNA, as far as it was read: TGTGCCAGCAGCGGGGAGGAAGACACCCAGTAC. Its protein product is CASSGEEDTQY. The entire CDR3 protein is CASSGEEDTQYF.

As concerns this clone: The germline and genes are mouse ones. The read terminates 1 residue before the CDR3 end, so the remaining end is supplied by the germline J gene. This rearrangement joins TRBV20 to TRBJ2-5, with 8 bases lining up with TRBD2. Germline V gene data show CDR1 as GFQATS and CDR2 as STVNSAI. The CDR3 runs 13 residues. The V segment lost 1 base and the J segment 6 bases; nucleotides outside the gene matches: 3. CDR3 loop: CGARAWGDDTQYF. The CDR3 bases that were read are TGTGGTGCTAGGGCCTGGGGGGATGACACCCAGTAC.

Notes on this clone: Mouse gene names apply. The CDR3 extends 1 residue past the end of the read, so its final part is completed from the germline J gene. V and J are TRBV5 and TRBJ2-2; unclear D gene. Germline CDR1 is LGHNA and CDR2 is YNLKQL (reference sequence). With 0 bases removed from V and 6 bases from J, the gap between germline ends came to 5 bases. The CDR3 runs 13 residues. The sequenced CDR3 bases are TGTGCCAGCAGCCAAGATTTCCCCGGGCAGCTCTAC. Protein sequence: CASSQDFPGQLY. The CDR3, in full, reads CASSQDFPGQLYF.

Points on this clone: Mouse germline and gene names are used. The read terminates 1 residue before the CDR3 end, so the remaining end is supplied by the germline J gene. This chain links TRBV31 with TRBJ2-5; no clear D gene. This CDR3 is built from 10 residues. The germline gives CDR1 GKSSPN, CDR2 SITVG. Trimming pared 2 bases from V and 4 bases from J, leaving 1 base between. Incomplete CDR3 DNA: TGTGCCTGGAGTGAAGACACCCAGTAC. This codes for CAWSEDTQY. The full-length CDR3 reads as CAWSEDTQYF.

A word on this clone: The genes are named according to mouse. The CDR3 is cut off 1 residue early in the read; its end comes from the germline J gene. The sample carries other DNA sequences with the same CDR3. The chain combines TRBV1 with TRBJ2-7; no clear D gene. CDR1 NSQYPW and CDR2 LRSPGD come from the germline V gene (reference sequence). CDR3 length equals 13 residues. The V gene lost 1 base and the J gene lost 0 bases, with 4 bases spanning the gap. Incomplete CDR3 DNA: TGCACCTGCAGTGCAGGGAGCTCCTATGAACAGTAC. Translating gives CTCSAGSSYEQY. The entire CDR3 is CTCSAGSSYEQYF.

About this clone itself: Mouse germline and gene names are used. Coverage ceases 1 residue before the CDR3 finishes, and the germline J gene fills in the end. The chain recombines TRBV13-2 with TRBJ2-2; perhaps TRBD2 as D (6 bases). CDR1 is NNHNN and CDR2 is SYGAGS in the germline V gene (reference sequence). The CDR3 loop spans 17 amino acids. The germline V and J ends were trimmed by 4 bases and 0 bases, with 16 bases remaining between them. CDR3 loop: CASGLDWLPANTGQLYF. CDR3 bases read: TGTGCCAGCGGTCTTGACTGGCTCCCAGCAAACACCGGGCAGCTCTAC.

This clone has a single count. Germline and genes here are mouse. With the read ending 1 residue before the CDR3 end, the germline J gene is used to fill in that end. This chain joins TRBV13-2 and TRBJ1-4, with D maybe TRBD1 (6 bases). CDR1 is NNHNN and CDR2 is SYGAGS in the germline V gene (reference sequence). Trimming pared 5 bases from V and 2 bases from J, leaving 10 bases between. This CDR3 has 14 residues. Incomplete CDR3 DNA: TGTGCCAGCGGGGGGACAAGGTCCAACGAAAGATTATTT. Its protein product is CASGGTRSNERLF. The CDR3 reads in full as CASGGTRSNERLFF.

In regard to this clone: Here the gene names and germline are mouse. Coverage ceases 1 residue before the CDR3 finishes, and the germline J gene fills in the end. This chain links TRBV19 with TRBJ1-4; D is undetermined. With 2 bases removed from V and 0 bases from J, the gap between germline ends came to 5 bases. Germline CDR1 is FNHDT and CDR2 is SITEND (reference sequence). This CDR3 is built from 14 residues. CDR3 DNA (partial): TGTGCCAGCAGTATTGCATTTTCCAACGAAAGATTATTT. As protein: CASSIAFSNERLF. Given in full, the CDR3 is CASSIAFSNERLFF.

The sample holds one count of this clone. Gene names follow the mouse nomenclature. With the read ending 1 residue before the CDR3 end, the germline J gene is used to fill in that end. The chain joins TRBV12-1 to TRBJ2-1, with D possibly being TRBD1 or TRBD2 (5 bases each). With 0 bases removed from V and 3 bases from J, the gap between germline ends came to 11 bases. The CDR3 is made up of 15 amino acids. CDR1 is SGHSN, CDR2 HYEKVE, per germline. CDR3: CASSLDIGAYAEQFF. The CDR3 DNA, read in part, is TGTGCCAGCTCTCTCGATATTGGGGCCTATGCTGAGCAGTTC.

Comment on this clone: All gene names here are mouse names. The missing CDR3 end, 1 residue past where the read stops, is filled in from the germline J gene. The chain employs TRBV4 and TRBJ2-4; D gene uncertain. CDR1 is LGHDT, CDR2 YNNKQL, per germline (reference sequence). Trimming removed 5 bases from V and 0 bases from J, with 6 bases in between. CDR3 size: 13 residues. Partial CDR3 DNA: TGTGCCAGCAGCCCGACAAGTCAAAACACCTTGTAC. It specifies CASSPTSQNTLY. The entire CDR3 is CASSPTSQNTLYF.

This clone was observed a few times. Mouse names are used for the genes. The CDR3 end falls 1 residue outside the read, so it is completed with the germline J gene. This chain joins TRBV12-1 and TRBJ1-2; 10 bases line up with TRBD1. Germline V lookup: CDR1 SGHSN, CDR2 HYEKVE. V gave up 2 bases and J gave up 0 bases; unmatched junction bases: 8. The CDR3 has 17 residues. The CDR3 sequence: CASSPFRDRGTNSDYTF. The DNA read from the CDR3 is TGTGCCAGCTCTCCTTTCCGGGACAGGGGAACAAACTCCGACTACACC.

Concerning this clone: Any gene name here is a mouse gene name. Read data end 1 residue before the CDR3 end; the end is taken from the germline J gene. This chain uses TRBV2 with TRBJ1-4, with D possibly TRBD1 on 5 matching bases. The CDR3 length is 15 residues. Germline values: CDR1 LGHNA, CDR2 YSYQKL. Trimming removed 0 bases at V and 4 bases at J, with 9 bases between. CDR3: CASSQDAGFNERLFF. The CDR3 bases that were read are TGTGCCAGCAGCCAAGACGCAGGGTTCAACGAAAGATTATTT.

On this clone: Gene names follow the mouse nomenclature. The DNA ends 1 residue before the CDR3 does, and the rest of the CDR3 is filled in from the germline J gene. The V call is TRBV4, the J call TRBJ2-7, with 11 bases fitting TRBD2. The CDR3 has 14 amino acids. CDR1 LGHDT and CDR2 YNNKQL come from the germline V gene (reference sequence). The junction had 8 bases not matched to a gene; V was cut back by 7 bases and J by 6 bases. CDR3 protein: CASNHWGGAPEQYF. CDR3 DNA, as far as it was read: TGTGCCAGCAACCACTGGGGGGGCGCTCCTGAACAGTAC.